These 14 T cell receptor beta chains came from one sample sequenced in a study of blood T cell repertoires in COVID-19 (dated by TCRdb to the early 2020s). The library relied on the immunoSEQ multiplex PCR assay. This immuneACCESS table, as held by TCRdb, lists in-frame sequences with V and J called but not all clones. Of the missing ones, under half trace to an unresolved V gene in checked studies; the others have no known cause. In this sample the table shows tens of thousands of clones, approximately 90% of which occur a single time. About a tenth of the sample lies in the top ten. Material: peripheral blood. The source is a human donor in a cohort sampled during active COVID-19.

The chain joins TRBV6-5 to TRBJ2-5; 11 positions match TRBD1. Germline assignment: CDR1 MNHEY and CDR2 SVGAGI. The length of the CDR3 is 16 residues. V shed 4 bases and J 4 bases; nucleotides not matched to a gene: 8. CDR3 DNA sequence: TGTGCCAGCAGTTCCCGGACAGGGGGCTCTGGAGAGACCCAGTACTTC. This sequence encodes CASSSRTGGSGETQYF.

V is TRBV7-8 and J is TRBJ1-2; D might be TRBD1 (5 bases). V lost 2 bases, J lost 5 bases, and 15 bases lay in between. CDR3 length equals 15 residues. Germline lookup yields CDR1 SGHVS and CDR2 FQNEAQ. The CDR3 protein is CASSLTPTAPYGYTF. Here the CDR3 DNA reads TGTGCCAGCAGCTTAACCCCGACAGCCCCATATGGCTACACCTTC.

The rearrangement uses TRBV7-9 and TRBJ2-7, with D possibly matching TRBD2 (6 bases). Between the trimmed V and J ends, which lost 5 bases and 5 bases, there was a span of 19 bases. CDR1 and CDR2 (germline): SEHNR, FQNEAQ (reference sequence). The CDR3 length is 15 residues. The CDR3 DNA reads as TGTGCCAGCAGCCCAAGCACCGGGGGACCCCACGAGCAGTACTTC. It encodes CASSPSTGGPHEQYF.

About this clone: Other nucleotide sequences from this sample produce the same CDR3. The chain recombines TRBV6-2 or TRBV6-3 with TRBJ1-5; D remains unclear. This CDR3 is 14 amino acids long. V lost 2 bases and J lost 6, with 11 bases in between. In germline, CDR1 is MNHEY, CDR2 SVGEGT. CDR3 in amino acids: CASSYPGGGQPQHF. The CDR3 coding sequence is TGTGCCAGCAGTTACCCGGGTGGCGGTCAGCCCCAGCATTTT.

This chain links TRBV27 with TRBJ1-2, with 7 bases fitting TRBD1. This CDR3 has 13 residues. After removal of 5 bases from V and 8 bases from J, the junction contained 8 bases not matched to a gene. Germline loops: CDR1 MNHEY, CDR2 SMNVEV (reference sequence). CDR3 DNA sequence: TGTGCCAGCAGTGAGGGACAGAAGGGAGGCTACACCTTC. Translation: CASSEGQKGGYTF.

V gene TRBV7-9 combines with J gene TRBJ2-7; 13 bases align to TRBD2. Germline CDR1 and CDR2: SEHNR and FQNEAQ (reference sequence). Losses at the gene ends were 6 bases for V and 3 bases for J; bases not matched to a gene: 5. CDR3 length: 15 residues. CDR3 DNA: TGTGCCAGCAGTTCCGGGACTAGCGGGAACTACGAGCAGTACTTC. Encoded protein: CASSSGTSGNYEQYF.

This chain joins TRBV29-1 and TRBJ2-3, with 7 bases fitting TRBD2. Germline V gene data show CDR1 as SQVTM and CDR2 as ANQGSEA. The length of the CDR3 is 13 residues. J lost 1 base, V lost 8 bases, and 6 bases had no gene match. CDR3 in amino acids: CSSGRGGTDTQYF. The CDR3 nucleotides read TGCAGCTCTGGGAGGGGCGGCACAGATACGCAGTATTTT.

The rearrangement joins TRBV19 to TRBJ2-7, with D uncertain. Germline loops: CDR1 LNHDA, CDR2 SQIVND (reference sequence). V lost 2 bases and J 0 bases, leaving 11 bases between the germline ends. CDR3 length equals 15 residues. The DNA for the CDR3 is TGTGCCAGTAGTATATCTCTAACCCCCTCCTACGAGCAGTACTTC. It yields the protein CASSISLTPSYEQYF.

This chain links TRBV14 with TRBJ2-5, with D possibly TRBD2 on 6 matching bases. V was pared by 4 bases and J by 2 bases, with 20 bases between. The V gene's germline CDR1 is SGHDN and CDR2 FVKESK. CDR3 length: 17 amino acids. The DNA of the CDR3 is TGTGCCAGCAGCCTTGTGGCGGTCGGACTAAGTCAAGAGACCCAGTACTTC. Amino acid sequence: CASSLVAVGLSQETQYF.

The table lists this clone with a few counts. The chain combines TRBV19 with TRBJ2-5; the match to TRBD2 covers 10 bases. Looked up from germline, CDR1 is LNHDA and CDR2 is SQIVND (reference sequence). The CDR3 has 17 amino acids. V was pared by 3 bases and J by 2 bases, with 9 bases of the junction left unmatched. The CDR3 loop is CASSITSAGGGQETQYF. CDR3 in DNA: TGTGCCAGTAGTATCACCTCAGCGGGAGGGGGACAAGAGACCCAGTACTTC. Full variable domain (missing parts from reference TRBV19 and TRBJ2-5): DGGITQSPKYLFRKEGQNVTLSCEQNLNHDAMYWYRQDPGQGLRLIYYSQIVNDFQKGDIAEGYSVSREKKESFPLTVTSAQKNPTAFYLCASSITSAGGGQETQYFGPGTRLLVL.

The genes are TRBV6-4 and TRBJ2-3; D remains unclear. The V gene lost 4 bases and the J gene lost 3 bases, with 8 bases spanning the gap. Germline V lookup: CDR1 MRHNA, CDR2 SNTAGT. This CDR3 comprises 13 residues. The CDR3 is CASSAQETDTQYF. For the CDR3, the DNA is TGTGCCAGCAGTGCCCAAGAGACAGATACGCAGTATTTT.

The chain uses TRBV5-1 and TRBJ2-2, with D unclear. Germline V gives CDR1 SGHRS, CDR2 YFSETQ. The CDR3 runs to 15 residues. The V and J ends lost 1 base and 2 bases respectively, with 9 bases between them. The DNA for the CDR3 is TGCGCCAGCAGCTTGTCCACAGCCAACACCGGGGAGCTGTTTTTT. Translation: CASSLSTANTGELFF. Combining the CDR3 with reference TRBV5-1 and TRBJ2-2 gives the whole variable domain KAGVTQTPRYLIKTRGQQVTLSCSPISGHRSVSWYQQTPGQGLQFLFEYFSETQRNKGNFPGRFSGRQFSNSRSEMNVSTLELGDSALYLCASSLSTANTGELFFGEGSRLTVL.

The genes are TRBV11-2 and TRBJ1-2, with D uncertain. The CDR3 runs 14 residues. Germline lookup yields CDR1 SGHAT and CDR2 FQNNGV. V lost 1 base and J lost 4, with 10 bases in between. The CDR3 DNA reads TGTGCCAGCAGCTTAGTGTCAGGAAGCTATGGCTACACCTTC. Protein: CASSLVSGSYGYTF.

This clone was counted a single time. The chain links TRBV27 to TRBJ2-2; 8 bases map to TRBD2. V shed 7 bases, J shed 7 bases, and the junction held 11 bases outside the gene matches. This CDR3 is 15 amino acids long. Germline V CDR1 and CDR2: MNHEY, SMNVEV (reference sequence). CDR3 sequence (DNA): TGTGCCAGCACCCTTCGGGCTAGCGGGCGCGGGGAGCTGTTTTTT. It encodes CASTLRASGRGELFF.